These 22 T cell receptor beta chains share one sample of origin, sequenced in a study of blood T cell repertoires in COVID-19. Data came from immunoSEQ multiplex PCR; TCRdb stores just in-frame clones and leaves some out. The data contain under 200,000 clones, approximately 79% of them singletons. What was sequenced was PBMCs or T cells enriched from blood (not recorded which). The receptor source for this set is an older woman with acute COVID-19.

The chain carries TRBV7-2 and TRBJ1-2; D ambiguous. Deletions cut 6 bases from V and 4 bases from J, with 27 bases between. The CDR3 is made up of 18 amino acids. Germline-derived CDR1 and CDR2 are SGHTA and FQGNSA. The CDR3 coding sequence is TGTGCCAGCAGGGATATTCGGCGCCGTAGAACAGAGACCTATGGCTACACCTTC. Translated: CASRDIRRRRTETYGYTF.

The CDR3 DNA is TGTGCCAGCAGCGTAGCCAGGGAAGGGTTTGGCTACACCTTC. Its translation is CASSVAREGFGYTF. The genes are TRBV9 and TRBJ1-2, with a weak D call TRBD1 (5 bases). There are 14 residues in the CDR3. In germline, CDR1 is SGDLS, CDR2 YYNGEE. The V gene lost 0 bases and the J gene lost 7 bases, with 13 bases spanning the gap.

The genes are TRBV7-2 and TRBJ1-2; weak D call: TRBD1 (6 bases). Between the trimmed V and J ends, which lost 6 bases and 1 base, there was a span of 6 bases. Germline values: CDR1 SGHTA, CDR2 FQGNSA. This CDR3 contains 12 residues. CDR3 in amino acids: CASRQGNYGYTF. The DNA of the CDR3 is TGTGCCAGCAGACAGGGTAACTATGGCTACACCTTC.

This rearrangement joins TRBV4-1 to TRBJ2-1, with TRBD2 matching 11 bases. After removal of 4 bases from V and 5 bases from J, the junction contained 7 bases not matched to a gene. Germline CDR1 MGHRA, CDR2 YSYEKL. The CDR3 spans 16 residues. The CDR3, as DNA: TGCGCCAGCAGCCCTCGACTAGCGGGATTGGACAATGAGCAGTTCTTC. It codes for CASSPRLAGLDNEQFF.

The chain carries TRBV6-5 and TRBJ2-3, with a tentative D call TRBD1 (6 bases). CDR1 MNHEY and CDR2 SVGAGI come from the germline V gene. This CDR3 spans 13 amino acids. Trimming stripped 6 bases from V and 4 bases from J, with 11 bases between. DNA of the CDR3: TGTGCCAGCAGGAACAGGGCGGCAGATACGCAGTATTTT. This gives the protein CASRNRAADTQYF.

This clone was counted a single time. This chain connects TRBV19 to TRBJ1-6; no reliable D call. Looked up from germline, CDR1 is LNHDA and CDR2 is SQIVND (reference sequence). The CDR3 sequence is 12 residues long. V was pared by 5 bases and J by 12 bases, with 11 bases between. CDR3 nucleotide sequence: TGTGCCAGTAGTGCCGGAGTAGGACCCCTCCACTTT. As protein: CASSAGVGPLHF.

The chain links TRBV19 to TRBJ2-4; 10 bases are a match to TRBD2. The CDR3 runs 19 residues. Looked up from germline, CDR1 is LNHDA and CDR2 is SQIVND (reference sequence). J was trimmed by 0 bases and V by 5 bases; bases with no gene match: 13. CDR3 sequence reads: CASSSRGTSALLAKNIQYF. The CDR3 DNA reads TGTGCCAGTAGTTCGCGGGGGACTAGCGCTCTACTAGCCAAAAACATTCAGTACTTC.

This chain connects TRBV6-2 or TRBV6-3 to TRBJ1-2; 9 positions agree with TRBD1. Germline lookup yields CDR1 MNHEY and CDR2 SVGEGT. Trimming at V came to 5 bases and at J to 5 bases, leaving 12 bases not matched to a gene. The CDR3 contains 16 residues. The CDR3 region is CASSQTGTGRSYGYTF. DNA for the CDR3: TGTGCCAGCAGTCAAACCGGGACAGGGCGATCTTATGGCTACACCTTC.

The chain carries TRBV7-6 and TRBJ2-7; the match to TRBD2 covers 10 bases. This CDR3 has 16 amino acids. Germline CDR1 reads SGHVS; CDR2 reads FNYEAQ. Losses at the gene ends were 5 bases for V and 4 bases for J; bases not matched to a gene: 11. Written as DNA, the CDR3 is TGTGCCAGCAGCCCCCGAACTAGCGGGGCCGGGTACGAGCAGTACTTC. Translated, it gives CASSPRTSGAGYEQYF.

The chain combines TRBV5-4 with TRBJ1-4; the D is unclear. V shed 0 bases and J shed 6 bases, with 6 bases lying between them. The CDR3 consists of 13 residues. Germline assignment: CDR1 SGHNT and CDR2 YYREEE (reference sequence). The CDR3 protein is CASSLDLYEKLFF. As DNA, the CDR3 is TGTGCCAGCAGCTTGGACTTGTATGAAAAACTGTTTTTT. Using reference TRBV5-4 and TRBJ1-4 for the parts outside the CDR3, the full variable domain is ETGVTQSPTHLIKTRGQQVTLRCSSQSGHNTVSWYQQALGQGPQFIFQYYREEENGRGNFPPRFSGLQFPNYSSELNVNALELDDSALYLCASSLDLYEKLFFGSGTQLSVL.

This chain connects TRBV11-2 to TRBJ2-3; 9 bases agree with TRBD2. The trim removed 5 bases at V and 3 bases at J, leaving 9 bases unmatched. The CDR3 totals 16 residues. Germline loops: CDR1 SGHAT, CDR2 FQNNGV. In DNA form, the CDR3 reads TGTGCCAGCAGCCCGGGGGCGGGGGGGCCAACAGATACGCAGTATTTT. Translated: CASSPGAGGPTDTQYF.

The J gene is TRBJ1-1, the V gene TRBV10-1; 7 bases map to TRBD1. CDR3 length: 15 residues. J was trimmed by 1 base and V by 3 bases; bases with no gene match: 5. CDR1 is WNHNN, CDR2 SYGVQD, per germline (reference sequence). The CDR3 is CASSDTRTGNTEAFF. The CDR3 bases are TGCGCCAGCAGTGATACCAGGACAGGGAACACTGAAGCTTTCTTT.

This clone has a single count. The V call is TRBV7-9, the J call TRBJ1-1; TRBD1 agrees at 7 bases. Germline CDR1 is SEHNR and CDR2 is FQNEAQ (reference sequence). The CDR3 totals 14 residues. V was pared by 5 bases and J by 0 bases, with 3 bases of the junction left unmatched. CDR3 loop: CASSLGQVNTEAFF. The CDR3, as DNA: TGTGCCAGCAGCCTAGGACAGGTGAACACTGAAGCTTTCTTT.

The chain carries TRBV19 and TRBJ1-6; no clear D. Between the trimmed V and J ends, which lost 9 bases and 13 bases, there was a span of 22 bases. The CDR3 contains 14 residues. The V gene's germline CDR1 is LNHDA and CDR2 SQIVND (reference sequence). CDR3 sequence reads: CASSNEGVRFPLHF. CDR3 sequence (DNA): TGTGCCAGCAGCAACGAGGGAGTAAGGTTCCCCCTCCACTTT.

The J gene is TRBJ1-5, the V gene TRBV2; D is possibly TRBD1 (5 bases). Looked up from germline, CDR1 is SNHLY and CDR2 is FYNNEI. The V end lost 7 bases, the J end lost 4 bases, and 11 bases lay between the germline ends. This CDR3 region has 13 residues. In DNA, the CDR3 is TGTGCCAGCAACCTGGAGGGGAATCAGCCCCAGCATTTT. Its protein product is CASNLEGNQPQHF.

The rearrangement links TRBV7-9 to TRBJ2-5; TRBD2 agrees at 8 bases. J lost 4 bases, V lost 10 bases, and 14 bases had no gene match. There are 15 residues in the CDR3. The germline V gene has CDR1 SEHNR and CDR2 FQNEAQ (reference sequence). In DNA, the CDR3 is TGTGCCACCTCGGGAGGGGAGCGCGGCGTAGAGACCCAGTACTTC. Translation: CATSGGERGVETQYF.

The chain combines TRBV6-6 with TRBJ1-1, with TRBD1 as a possible D gene (5 bases). From germline, CDR1 is MNHNY and CDR2 SVGAGI (reference sequence). There are 14 residues in the CDR3. V was trimmed by 7 bases and J by 5 bases, leaving 17 bases between them. The CDR3 spells CASKTSGGVTEAFF. DNA for the CDR3: TGTGCCAGCAAGACATCGGGGGGAGTTACTGAAGCTTTCTTT.

This clone was observed once. This chain links TRBV4-3 with TRBJ1-5; D ambiguous. From germline, CDR1 is LGHNA and CDR2 YSLEER. Trimming took off 4 bases at V and 8 bases at J, with 18 bases between the two ends. This CDR3 contains 15 residues. CDR3 in amino acids: CASSRQAGSQEPQHF. The CDR3 DNA is TGCGCCAGCAGCCGCCAGGCGGGGTCTCAGGAGCCCCAGCATTTT.

The V and J genes are TRBV6-5 and TRBJ1-5; no reliable D call. The CDR3 loop spans 12 amino acids. CDR1 and CDR2 (germline): MNHEY, SVGAGI. Trimming removed 8 bases at V and 3 bases at J, with 8 bases between. For the CDR3, the DNA is TGTGCCAGCTGGAGGCCCAATCAGCCCCAGCATTTT. This translates into CASWRPNQPQHF.

This clone occurred many times. The chain uses TRBV5-1 and TRBJ1-1; D ambiguous. Germline V lookup: CDR1 SGHRS, CDR2 YFSETQ. The CDR3 has 15 amino acids. V lost 4 bases, J lost 1 base, and 14 bases lay in between. CDR3 nucleotide sequence: TGCGCCAGCAGCCTAGCGGGTCGGGGGAACACTGAAGCTTTCTTT. Amino acid sequence: CASSLAGRGNTEAFF.

The chain couples TRBV30 to TRBJ2-5, with D tentatively TRBD2 (6 bases). The CDR3 has 13 amino acids. Germline V gene sequence: CDR1 GTSNPN, CDR2 SVGIG (reference sequence). V lost 0 bases to trimming and J lost 5 bases, with 10 bases between them. The CDR3 spells CAWSVLSGETQYF. CDR3 coding DNA: TGTGCCTGGAGTGTGCTTAGCGGTGAGACCCAGTACTTC.

This chain uses TRBV12-3 or TRBV12-4 with TRBJ1-1; D gene ambiguous. V dropped 3 bases and J dropped 4 bases, with 6 bases sitting between them. The CDR3 has 12 amino acids. CDR3 protein: CASSLTVTEAFF. DNA of the CDR3: TGTGCCAGCAGTTTGACTGTCACTGAAGCTTTCTTT.